The present entry profiles one TCR beta chain with its context. No antigen is known for it. This sample is drawn from a study of blood T cells in healthy people across ages. Points from the study as a whole: Strongly correlated with naive T cell percentage was TCR beta diversity.

Per sample, no less than 5.5 micrograms of total RNA were extracted. Sample-barcoded 5' priming and a J-beta primer mix drove a second PCR of roughly 6 to 12 cycles. Every cDNA was tagged by a template-switch adaptor with 12 random nucleotides. One entry per CDR3 protein, called by TCRdb with MiXCR from the 5' RACE reads. The top ten hold about 21% of the sample, which has 850,000 to 1,000,000 distinct CDR3 sequences, just over 50% seen once. Germline V gene lookup returns CDR1 MNHEY and CDR2 SVGAGI. The length of the CDR3 is 15 residues. With 7 bases clipped from V and 2 bases from J, the junction kept 8 bases outside the gene matches.

Specimen: blood. This clonotype originated in a woman aged 55-69 years in good health. This chain joins TRBV6-5 and TRBJ2-7, with TRBD2 matching 10 bases. CDR3 DNA: TGTGCCAGCACCCTGAGGACTAGCGGAGCCTACGAGCAGTACTTC. Protein: CASTLRTSGAYEQYF.